This T cell receptor beta chain originates from a study of T cells after yellow fever vaccination. On this clonotype itself: What it recognizes is unknown.

MiXCR, run by TCRdb on the 5' RACE reads, gives a single entry per CDR3 protein. This table has some 320,000 distinct CDR3 sequences, around 10% appearing once. With 4 bases removed from V and 4 bases from J, the gap between germline ends came to 10 bases. The CDR3 contains 13 residues. The germline gives CDR1 SGHTA, CDR2 FQGNSA. Study-wide points: CD4 and CD8 compartments shared a small share of clonotypes.

This clonotype originated in a man between 18 and 29 years old who received the YFV17D yellow fever vaccine. The chain employs TRBV7-2 and TRBJ1-2; D is uncertain. The input for sequencing was CD4+ T cells sorted from PBMCs, taken 45 days after the yellow fever booster vaccination. The CDR3 nucleotides are TGTGCCAGCAGCTCCGGATGGCGCTATGGCTACACCTTC. It specifies CASSSGWRYGYTF.